The 23 T cell receptor beta chains in this list originate from one sample, sequenced in a study of OX40 agonist ivuxolimab in advanced cancers. The protocol was immunoSEQ multiplex PCR, while the TCRdb copy is restricted to in-frame clones and leaves out a portion. The sample carries nearly 25,000 clones, roughly 75% recorded once. This material consisted of CD4+ or CD8+ T cells sorted from blood, taken in a trial of the OX40 agonist ivuxolimab. These receptors all stem from an adult with an advanced solid tumor such as melanoma, head and neck, liver or kidney cancer.

The chain recombines TRBV30 with TRBJ2-3, with 8 bases lining up with TRBD2. The CDR3 loop spans 21 amino acids. With V trimmed by 3 bases and J by 3 bases, 26 bases remained unmatched. Germline CDR1 reads GTSNPN; CDR2 reads SVGIG (reference sequence). CDR3 sequence reads: CAWSASWGLGGSRRKTDTQYF. As DNA, the CDR3 is TGTGCCTGGAGCGCATCTTGGGGACTAGGAGGGAGCCGACGGAAAACAGATACGCAGTATTTT.

The CDR3 bases are TGTGCCAGCAGCTTAGCCCGGGGAGAGAGCTCTGGAAACACCATATATTTT. It encodes CASSLARGESSGNTIYF. V usage is TRBV7-9 and J usage is TRBJ1-3; D remains ambiguous. Germline V gene lookup returns CDR1 SEHNR and CDR2 FQNEAQ (reference sequence). This CDR3 is built from 17 residues. Between the trimmed V and J ends, which lost 0 bases and 0 bases, there was a span of 12 bases.

The genes are TRBV5-1 and TRBJ1-3; D is unresolved. CDR3 length: 17 residues. The ends were cut back, 0 bases at V and 2 bases at J, with 15 bases in the middle. Germline V gene lookup returns CDR1 SGHRS and CDR2 YFSETQ. CDR3 sequence: CASSLAPSSYPGNTIYF. CDR3 nucleotide sequence: TGCGCCAGCAGCTTGGCCCCCAGCAGTTATCCTGGAAACACCATATATTTT.

A note on this clone: Without the conserved terminal phenylalanine or tryptophan, this CDR3 likely stems from a read error. The rearrangement joins TRBV29-1 to TRBJ2-7; TRBD2 matches 12 bases. The CDR3 contains 13 residues. CDR1 is SQVTM, CDR2 ANQGSEA, per germline. V dropped 7 bases and J dropped 9; count of bases not matched to a gene: 10. CDR3 sequence: CSARTSGDTLQYL. The CDR3 coding sequence is TGCAGCGCACGGACTAGCGGGGATACGTTGCAGTACCTC.

The genes are TRBV27 and TRBJ1-4, with 9 bases identical to TRBD1. V shed 5 bases and J 4 bases; nucleotides not matched to a gene: 8. There are 16 residues in the CDR3. Germline values: CDR1 MNHEY, CDR2 SMNVEV (reference sequence). For the CDR3, the DNA is TGTGCCAGCAGTCGGACAGGGGACCGGGTTAATGAAAAACTGTTTTTT. It encodes CASSRTGDRVNEKLFF.

This clone has only one observation. The chain employs TRBV28 and TRBJ1-2; D is undetermined. This CDR3 comprises 13 residues. Looked up from germline, CDR1 is MDHEN and CDR2 is SYDVKM. V dropped 3 bases and J dropped 6 bases, with 11 bases sitting between them. The CDR3 sequence is CASSLMGYDGYTF. The CDR3 DNA follows: TGTGCCAGCAGTTTGATGGGGTACGATGGCTACACCTTC.

The chain links TRBV6-6 to TRBJ2-3; 9 nucleotides match TRBD2. Unmatched junction bases numbered 3, after V lost 8 bases and J lost 0 bases. CDR3 length: 14 residues. CDR1 is MNHNY, CDR2 SVGAGI, per germline (reference sequence). CDR3 sequence (DNA): TGTGCCAGCCGTGCGGGGGGGAGCACAGATACGCAGTATTTT. As protein: CASRAGGSTDTQYF.

About this clone: One end of the junction fails to match germline, which may point to a read error. The sample contains more than one DNA sequence encoding this CDR3. CDR3 sequence reads: CASSSTGLGNTIYF. CDR3 DNA sequence: TGTGCCAGCAGCTCGACAGGGCTGGGAAATACCATATATTTT. The V call is TRBV5-6, the J call TRBJ1-3; 7 nucleotides match TRBD1. The CDR3 totals 14 residues. From germline, CDR1 is SGHDT and CDR2 YYEEEE.

The V and J genes are TRBV6-1 and TRBJ2-1, with D possibly being TRBD1 or TRBD2 (5 bases each). The CDR3 spans 15 residues. V was clipped by 5 bases and J by 9 bases, with 20 bases between them. From germline, CDR1 is MNHNS and CDR2 SASEGT. The CDR3 coding sequence is TGTGCCAGCAGTTCCGGACAAACCCATGGGGGTGAGCAGTTCTTC. This sequence encodes CASSSGQTHGGEQFF.

This clone was observed a handful of times. V gene TRBV20-1 combines with J gene TRBJ2-7; D possibly corresponds to TRBD2 (5 bases). CDR1 DFQATT and CDR2 SNEGSKA come from the germline V gene (reference sequence). The CDR3 loop spans 10 amino acids. V lost 6 bases, J lost 6 bases, and 9 bases lay in between. The CDR3 DNA reads TGCAGTGCAGTGGAGGCCGAGCAGTACTTC. This sequence encodes CSAVEAEQYF.

This rearrangement joins TRBV28 to TRBJ2-5; tentative D call: TRBD2 (6 bases). The CDR3 is made up of 15 amino acids. The ends were cut back, 4 bases at V and 5 bases at J, with 17 bases in the middle. Germline CDR1 reads MDHEN; CDR2 reads SYDVKM. Here the CDR3 DNA reads TGTGCCAGCAGTTCCCCGGGACTCGGCAGGGAGACCCAGTACTTC. It is translated as CASSSPGLGRETQYF.

This clone was detected only a few times. The V gene is TRBV5-1, the J gene TRBJ2-6; D is tentatively TRBD1 or TRBD2 (5 bases each). CDR1 is SGHRS, CDR2 YFSETQ, per germline. V shed 4 bases and J shed 8 bases, with 13 bases lying between them. The CDR3 extends over 14 amino acids. This chain's CDR3 is CASSPERGSNVLTF. In DNA, the CDR3 is TGCGCCAGCAGCCCCGAACGGGGCTCCAACGTCCTGACTTTC.

The chain recombines TRBV4-3 with TRBJ2-7, with 7 bases identical to TRBD2. The DNA matches TRBJ2-5 better at its end, which makes the J call doubtful. Looked up from germline, CDR1 is LGHNA and CDR2 is YSLEER. The length of the CDR3 is 18 residues. The CDR3 DNA reads as TGCGCCAGCAGCCAAGGGGGGTTCGAACTAGCGCGCCAAGAGACCCAGTACTTC. Its translation is CASSQGGFELARQETQYF.

The chain's CDR3 is CATGLAGGGNEQFF. CDR3 DNA sequence: TGTGCCACCGGACTAGCGGGAGGAGGCAATGAGCAGTTCTTC. V gene TRBV10-3 combines with J gene TRBJ2-1; 14 bases are a match to TRBD2. Germline CDR1 and CDR2: ENHRY and SYGVKD. Losses at the gene ends were 10 bases for V and 6 bases for J; bases not matched to a gene: 5. This CDR3 spans 14 amino acids.

The V call is TRBV10-3, the J call TRBJ2-1, with a weak D call TRBD2 (7 bases). The germline V gene has CDR1 ENHRY and CDR2 SYGVKD. The CDR3 totals 14 residues. V lost 2 bases and J 8 bases, leaving 13 bases between the germline ends. Here the CDR3 DNA reads TGTGCCATCAGTGAGCTGGGGGGGCCTGATGAGCAGTTCTTC. Protein: CAISELGGPDEQFF.

This clone came up a few times. The genes are TRBV15 and TRBJ1-1; 10 nucleotides line up with TRBD1. The length of the CDR3 is 15 residues. Unmatched junction bases numbered 10, after V lost 9 bases and J lost 3 bases. Germline V gene lookup returns CDR1 LNHNV and CDR2 YYDKDF (reference sequence). The CDR3 protein is CATNRDRGGYTEAFF. The CDR3 DNA sequence: TGTGCCACAAACCGGGACAGGGGAGGGTACACTGAAGCTTTCTTT.

Only one count was recorded for this clone. This chain links TRBV6-1 with TRBJ1-5; 8 bases are a match to TRBD1. Trimming cost V 1 base and J 4 bases; bases outside gene matches: 6. The CDR3 is 16 residues long. The germline gives CDR1 MNHNS, CDR2 SASEGT. The CDR3 nucleotides read TGTGCCAGCAGTGAAGGTCGGGACAGGCAGAATCAGCCCCAGCATTTT. Protein sequence: CASSEGRDRQNQPQHF.

This clone appeared a few times. The chain links TRBV27 to TRBJ1-6; a possible D gene is TRBD1 (6 bases). The germline V and J ends were trimmed by 3 bases and 10 bases, with 16 bases remaining between them. In germline, CDR1 is MNHEY, CDR2 SMNVEV (reference sequence). The CDR3 extends over 15 amino acids. The CDR3 DNA reads TGTGCCAGCAGTTTGCTTCCGGGGGCGGAATCACCCCTCCACTTT. The encoded protein is CASSLLPGAESPLHF.

The chain links TRBV6-5 to TRBJ1-6, with TRBD1 matching 7 bases. Germline trimming cut 6 bases from V and 10 bases from J; bases unmatched to any gene: 6. The length of the CDR3 is 13 residues. The germline gives CDR1 MNHEY, CDR2 SVGAGI. The CDR3 DNA is TGTGCCAGCAGGAGGGGGCAGGGCTCACCCCTCCACTTT. This gives the protein CASRRGQGSPLHF.

This clone appeared a few times. V is TRBV7-8 and J is TRBJ2-3; 7 nucleotides match TRBD1. Germline CDR1 and CDR2: SGHVS and FQNEAQ. The CDR3 runs 14 residues. V shed 5 bases, J shed 8 bases, and the junction held 10 bases outside the gene matches. This chain's CDR3 is CASSPMGTDLTQYF. The CDR3 nucleotides are TGTGCCAGCAGCCCCATGGGGACAGACCTTACGCAGTATTTT.

The chain recombines TRBV18 with TRBJ1-5, with a tentative D call TRBD1 (5 bases). Germline V gives CDR1 KGHSH, CDR2 LQKENI. Trimming left V 3 bases short and J 7 bases short, with 13 bases between. This CDR3 contains 14 residues. CDR3 nucleotide sequence: TGTGCCAGCTCACCGGGTTGGGGCGAGCAGCCCCAGCATTTT. Encoded protein: CASSPGWGEQPQHF.

Only one count was recorded for this clone. This chain's CDR3 is CASGAGMNTEAFF. The DNA for the CDR3 is TGTGCCAGCGGGGCAGGAATGAACACTGAAGCTTTCTTT. This rearrangement joins TRBV7-8 to TRBJ1-1; D might be TRBD1 (5 bases). V gave up 8 bases and J gave up 0 bases, with 10 bases separating them. This CDR3 region has 13 residues. Germline values: CDR1 SGHVS, CDR2 FQNEAQ.

V and J are TRBV5-1 and TRBJ1-5, with 7 bases matching TRBD1. After removal of 1 base from V and 0 bases from J, the junction contained 7 bases not matched to a gene. Germline values: CDR1 SGHRS, CDR2 YFSETQ. The CDR3 covers 17 residues. The CDR3 DNA reads TGCGCCAGCAGCTTGACAGGGGACCCTTATAGCAATCAGCCCCAGCATTTT. As protein: CASSLTGDPYSNQPQHF.